The present TCR beta chain was sequenced within a study of T cells in Graves' hyperthyroidism and ophthalmopathy (dated by TCRdb to between 2019 and 2020). Looking at the study overall: Peripheral blood samples were taken at initial diagnosis, before any treatment was given. TCR V-J signatures able to tell the groups apart were searched for in a discovery cohort of 90 to 100 patients, of whom over 40 had Graves' ophthalmopathy and 57 had stable Graves' hyperthyroidism. Whether ophthalmopathy could be predicted prospectively was tested in an independent validation cohort made up of 18 to 20 hyperthyroidism patients plus 17 patients who later progressed to ophthalmopathy. The 100 or so discovery patients were randomly split 7:3 into training and test sets. Thyroid tissue and blood T-cell repertoires from more than five Graves' hyperthyroidism patients were also compared in the study. Once sampling was done, hyperthyroidism patients were given methimazole at a starting dose of 30 mg daily, whereas ophthalmopathy patients were given high-dose intravenous methylprednisolone. The paper reports TCR Vbeta CDR3 sequencing of some 140 peripheral blood samples: some 44 ophthalmopathy, roughly 80 hyperthyroidism and approximately 17 progressor patients.

The TCR beta CDR3 regions were amplified from RNA transcripts. For the first round of RT-PCR on the TCR CDR3, the HTBI primer set was used together with the Qiagen OneStep RT-PCR kit. Libraries were constructed in a second round of multiplex PCR, after which size selection and purification were performed. Sequencing of the libraries was done on an Illumina HiSeq2000 using paired-end 100 bp reads. Per the authors' processing: SOAPnuke was used to process the raw data, with reads discarded if the reads contained adapters or uncalled bases, had a mean Phred below 15, or lacked an exact constant-primer or identifier match. COPE v1.2.5 was used to merge high-quality paired reads, and clonotypes were defined as unique nucleotide sequences. MiTCR v1.1 was used to align the clonotypes against IMGT TRBV, TRBD and TRBJ reference segments. The analysis was restricted to V-J combinations with a frequency above 0.0001, which together covered 99.2% of the repertoires. A TCS score was defined as the ratio of F50 (clonal expansion) to E x V (chaos), with BLOSUM62-based TCRdist applied between CDR3 peptides within each V-J. Welch's t-statistics and random forest reduced fewer than 600 V-J features to 13, which were used in a naive Bayes classifier (R e1071). Using fastp trimming at Q25 and MiXCR clonotype assembly, TCRdb reanalyzed the public sequencing data and kept in-frame beta chains. Identical CDR3 proteins give one entry, which carries the most common genes and DNA. Here the V and J calls rest on TCRdb's processing, not on the authors' analysis. A total of hundreds of thousands of distinct CDR3 sequences appear in this sample, around 17% of them only once. Approximately 20% of the sample goes to the ten largest clones.

In its sample, this clonotype was seen many times. This receptor's antigen is unknown. No quality values exist for individual bases; no much larger clone is one base distant. A patient counted as having stable Graves' hyperthyroidism if no progression to ophthalmopathy occurred over 18 months of follow-up. Hyperthyroidism patients were newly diagnosed, had a disease duration of under 2 months, and were aged 18 to 65 years. The study excluded patients with uncontrolled infections, other autoimmune diseases, pregnancy or lactation. Diagnoses were based on clinical symptoms, serum thyroxine and TRAb, thyroid ultrasound and orbital computed tomography. PBMCs were isolated from 10 ml of fresh peripheral blood by Ficoll-Paque density gradient centrifugation. Total RNA was extracted using Trizol reagent, and RNA quality was assessed on an Agilent 2100 Bioanalyzer. The CDR3 covers 17 residues, taking in both the cysteine and the phenylalanine. The sequence is cut down to CDR3 DNA, 51 bases in frame from base 1. The junction shows trimming of 1 base on V and 5 bases on J, and the gene matches do not reach 8 bases of it. Based on the germline V gene, the CDR1 and CDR2 sequences are MDHEN and SYDVKM.

Overall study outcomes, separate from this receptor: Sample size was not statistically predetermined, and investigators were not blinded to group allocation. Most expanded thyroid clonotypes (frequency above 0.001) were also found in blood, which suggests that blood repertoires may mirror thyroid immune responses. In cross-validation, a model built on a 13 V-J signature told ophthalmopathy apart from stable hyperthyroidism with over 85% sensitivity and roughly 82% specificity, and in testing the same model reached 80%/75%. In validation, the model predicted progression to ophthalmopathy a median of about 6 months before onset, with about 64% sensitivity and 72.22% specificity.

The chain is made from TRBV28 and TRBJ2-5, with 12 central nucleotides matching TRBD2. What was sequenced was blood. The origin of this receptor is a woman aged 18-30 years with Graves' hyperthyroidism. The CDR3 protein: CASSLFPSGRGRETQYF. The nucleotides are TGTGCCAGCAGTTTATTCCCTAGCGGGAGGGGAAGGGAGACCCAGTACTTC.